The clone carrying this TCR beta chain was seen at least ten times. This entry comes from a study of blood T cell repertoires in COVID-19. Libraries were prepared by immunoSEQ multiplex PCR; TCRdb keeps only in-frame clonotypes and omits some of them. The data show roughly 160,000 clones, with roughly 85% seen just once and roughly 1.9% held by the top ten. CDR3 length: 17 amino acids. Germline V gene data show CDR1 as SGHTA and CDR2 as FQGNSA. V lost 2 bases and J lost 5, with 16 bases in between. The clonotype comes from a woman over 75 with acute or convalescent COVID-19. This chain joins TRBV7-2 and TRBJ1-6; weak D call: TRBD1 (6 bases). Sequencing was carried out using peripheral blood. The CDR3 DNA sequence: TGTGCCAGCAGCTTAACACCCGGGACACATCATAATTCACCCCTCCACTTT. This gives the protein CASSLTPGTHHNSPLHF. Complete variable domain (other parts from reference TRBV7-2 and TRBJ1-6): GAGVSQSPSNKVTEKGKDVELRCDPISGHTALYWYRQSLGQGLEFLIYFQGNSAPDKSGLPSDRFSAERTGGSVSTLTIQRTQQEDSAVYLCASSLTPGTHHNSPLHFGNGTRLTVT.